The clone carrying this TCR beta chain was found many times. The antigen is not known. This entry is derived from a study of response to subunit inactivated influenza vaccine. Regarding the study as a whole: Authors suggested seasonal influenza vaccinations each recruit few new T cells.

TCRdb reprocessed the RT-PCR reads with MiXCR, giving one entry per CDR3 protein. The table has about 650,000 distinct CDR3 sequences, approximately 14% seen once. The CDR3 loop spans 12 amino acids. Germline CDR1 SGHRS, CDR2 YFSETQ. V was clipped by 9 bases and J by 1 base, with 10 bases between them. The TCR was taken from a man aged 50 to 59 who received an inactivated influenza vaccine. Source: PBMCs from blood, taken roughly 2 weeks before vaccination. The V and J genes are TRBV5-1 and TRBJ2-5; D is possibly TRBD2 (5 bases). In DNA form, the CDR3 reads TGCGCCACCCGGGGTCTCCAAGAGACCCAGTACTTC. Protein product: CATRGLQETQYF.